Below, 6 T cell receptor beta chains from the same sample are listed, as sequenced in a study of CXCR3-negative and CXCR3-positive naive CD8 T cells. All TRB cDNA libraries came from 5' RACE performed with UMI labels. TCRdb reanalyzed the 5' RACE reads and collapses them to one entry per CDR3 protein, without DNA. The sample features tens of thousands of distinct CDR3 sequences, with around 9.6% in its top ten. The specimen was memory CD8+ T cells from blood. These receptors were taken from a human donor in good health. Some clones in this sample may be carry-over from other donors' samples.

The J gene is TRBJ2-5, the V gene TRBV7-9; the TCRdb call, TRBD1, lacks DNA for checking. Per the germline V gene, CDR1 is SEHNR and CDR2 is FQNEAQ (reference sequence). CDR3 size: 12 residues. CDR3: CASSPPGETQYF.

This rearrangement joins TRBV20-1 to TRBJ1-1; TCRdb's D gene call, TRBD1, goes unchecked for lack of DNA. The CDR3 sequence is 13 residues long. Germline V gene sequence: CDR1 DFQATT, CDR2 SNEGSKA (reference sequence). This CDR3 is CSASGQGDTEAFF.

The chain uses TRBV20-1 and TRBJ1-2. The CDR3 spans 15 residues. Germline assignment: CDR1 DFQATT and CDR2 SNEGSKA (reference sequence). The CDR3 spells CSARDDGIHNYGYTF.

The chain uses TRBV7-8 and TRBJ2-3; there is no DNA to check the TCRdb D call of TRBD1. Germline CDR1 SGHVS, CDR2 FQNEAQ. CDR3 size: 14 residues. The CDR3 loop is CASSLGMPGDTQYF.

The rearrangement uses TRBV28 and TRBJ2-1; TCRdb outputs TRBD2, but without DNA this stays unchecked. The CDR3 consists of 16 residues. CDR1 MDHEN and CDR2 SYDVKM come from the germline V gene. The CDR3 protein is CASSPFTSSLNNEQFF.

This clonotype ranks as medium-sized in terms of frequency. The chain links TRBV6-5 to TRBJ2-1. Germline V gene lookup returns CDR1 MNHEY and CDR2 SVGAGI. CDR3 length: 16 amino acids. CDR3 sequence: CASSYSPGGSYNEQFF.